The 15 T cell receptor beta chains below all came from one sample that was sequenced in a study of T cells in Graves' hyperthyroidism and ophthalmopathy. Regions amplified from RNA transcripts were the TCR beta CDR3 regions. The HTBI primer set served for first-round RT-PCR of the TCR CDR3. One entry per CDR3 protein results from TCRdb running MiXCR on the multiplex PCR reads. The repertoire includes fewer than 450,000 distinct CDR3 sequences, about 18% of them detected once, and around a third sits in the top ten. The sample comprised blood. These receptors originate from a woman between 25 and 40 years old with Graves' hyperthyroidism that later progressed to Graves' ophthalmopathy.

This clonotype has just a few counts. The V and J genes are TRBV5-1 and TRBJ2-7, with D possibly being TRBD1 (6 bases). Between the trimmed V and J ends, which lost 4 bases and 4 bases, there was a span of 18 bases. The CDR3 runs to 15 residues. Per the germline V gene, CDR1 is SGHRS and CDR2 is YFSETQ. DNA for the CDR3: TGCGCCAGCAGCGGGGCGACAGGCGTCCTTTACGAGCAGTACTTC. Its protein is CASSGATGVLYEQYF.

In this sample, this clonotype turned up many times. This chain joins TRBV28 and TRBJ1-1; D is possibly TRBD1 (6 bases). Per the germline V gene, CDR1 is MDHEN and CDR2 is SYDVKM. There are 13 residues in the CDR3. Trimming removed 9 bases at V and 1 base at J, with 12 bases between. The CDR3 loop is CASRDTQNTEAFF. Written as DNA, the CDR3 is TGTGCCAGTAGGGACACCCAGAACACTGAAGCTTTCTTT.

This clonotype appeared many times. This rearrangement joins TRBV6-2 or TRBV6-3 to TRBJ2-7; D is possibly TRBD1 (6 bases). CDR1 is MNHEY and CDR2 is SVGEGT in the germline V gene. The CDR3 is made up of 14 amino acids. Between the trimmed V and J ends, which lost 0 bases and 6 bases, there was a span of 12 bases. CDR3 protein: CASSYSARGPEQYF. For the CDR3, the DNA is TGTGCCAGCAGTTACTCGGCCAGGGGACCCGAGCAGTACTTC.

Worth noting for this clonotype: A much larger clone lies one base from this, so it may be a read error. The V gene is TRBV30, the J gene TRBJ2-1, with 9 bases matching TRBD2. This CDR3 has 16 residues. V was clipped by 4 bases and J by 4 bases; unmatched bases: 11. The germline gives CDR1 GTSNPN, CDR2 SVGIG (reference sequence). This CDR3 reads CAWTPRAGGTYNEQFF. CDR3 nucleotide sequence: TGTGCCTGGACACCGAGAGCGGGAGGAACTTACAATGAGCAGTTCTTC.

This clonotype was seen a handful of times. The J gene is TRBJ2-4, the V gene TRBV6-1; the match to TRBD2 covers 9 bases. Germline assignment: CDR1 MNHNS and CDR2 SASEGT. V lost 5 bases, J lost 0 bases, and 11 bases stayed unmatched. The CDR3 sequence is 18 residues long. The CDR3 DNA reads TGTGCCAGCAGTCCATCTAGCGGGGCCCATTTAGCCAAAAACATTCAGTACTTC. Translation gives CASSPSSGAHLAKNIQYF.

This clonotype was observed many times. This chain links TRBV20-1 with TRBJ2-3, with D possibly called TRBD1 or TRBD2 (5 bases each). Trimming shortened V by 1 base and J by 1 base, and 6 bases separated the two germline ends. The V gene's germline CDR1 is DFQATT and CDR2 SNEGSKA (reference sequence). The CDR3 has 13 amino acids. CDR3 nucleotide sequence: TGCAGTGCTAGAGTGGGGGGCACAGATACGCAGTATTTT. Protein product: CSARVGGTDTQYF.

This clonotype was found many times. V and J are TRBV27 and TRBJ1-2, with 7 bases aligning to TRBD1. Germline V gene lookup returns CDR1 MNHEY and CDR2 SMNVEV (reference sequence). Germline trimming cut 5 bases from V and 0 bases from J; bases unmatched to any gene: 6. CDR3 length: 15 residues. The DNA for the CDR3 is TGTGCCAGCAGTGACGGGACAGTGCCTAACTATGGCTACACCTTC. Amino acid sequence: CASSDGTVPNYGYTF.

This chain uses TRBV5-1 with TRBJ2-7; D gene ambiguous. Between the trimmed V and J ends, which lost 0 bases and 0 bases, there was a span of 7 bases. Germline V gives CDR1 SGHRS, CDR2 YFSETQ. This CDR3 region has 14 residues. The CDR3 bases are TGCGCCAGCAGCTTGGATGGGTTCTCCTACGAGCAGTACTTC. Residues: CASSLDGFSYEQYF.

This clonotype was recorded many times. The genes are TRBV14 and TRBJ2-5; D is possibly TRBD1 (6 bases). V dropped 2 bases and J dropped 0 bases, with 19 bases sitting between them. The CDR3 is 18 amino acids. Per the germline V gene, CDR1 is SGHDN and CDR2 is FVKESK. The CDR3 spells CASSQLRGGKTYQETQYF. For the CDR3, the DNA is TGTGCCAGCAGCCAACTCAGGGGTGGGAAGACTTACCAAGAGACCCAGTACTTC.

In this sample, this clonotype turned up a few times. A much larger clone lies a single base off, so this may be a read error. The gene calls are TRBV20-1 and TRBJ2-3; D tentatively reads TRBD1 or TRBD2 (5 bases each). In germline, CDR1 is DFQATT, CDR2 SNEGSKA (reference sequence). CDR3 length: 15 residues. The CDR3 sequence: CSARPRGFSTDTQCF. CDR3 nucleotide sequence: TGCAGTGCTAGGCCCCGGGGCTTTAGCACAGATACGCAGTGTTTT.

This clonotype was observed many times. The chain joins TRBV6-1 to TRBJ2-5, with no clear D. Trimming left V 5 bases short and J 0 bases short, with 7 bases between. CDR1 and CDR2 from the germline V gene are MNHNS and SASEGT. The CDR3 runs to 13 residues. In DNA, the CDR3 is TGTGCCAGCAGTTCGGGCTACCAAGAGACCCAGTACTTC. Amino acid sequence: CASSSGYQETQYF.

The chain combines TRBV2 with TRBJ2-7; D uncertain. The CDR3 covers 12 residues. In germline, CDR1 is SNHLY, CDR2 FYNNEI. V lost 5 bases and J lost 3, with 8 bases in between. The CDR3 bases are TGTGCCAGCAGTCTGAACCACTACGAGCAGTACGTC. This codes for CASSLNHYEQYV.

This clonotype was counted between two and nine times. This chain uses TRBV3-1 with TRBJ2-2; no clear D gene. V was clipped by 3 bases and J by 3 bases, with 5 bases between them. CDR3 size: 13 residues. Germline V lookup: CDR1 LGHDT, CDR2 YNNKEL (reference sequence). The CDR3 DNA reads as TGTGCCAGCAGCCAGGGATACACCGGGGAGCTGTTTTTT. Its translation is CASSQGYTGELFF.

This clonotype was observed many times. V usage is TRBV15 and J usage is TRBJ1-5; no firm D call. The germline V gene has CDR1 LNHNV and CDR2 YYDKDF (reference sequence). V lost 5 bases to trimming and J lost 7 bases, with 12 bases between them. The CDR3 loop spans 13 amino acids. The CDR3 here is CATSQDTGQPQHF. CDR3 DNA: TGTGCCACCAGCCAAGACACGGGACAGCCCCAGCATTTT.

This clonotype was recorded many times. CDR3: CASSLSVTGGPNYGYTF. In DNA, the CDR3 is TGTGCCAGCAGTTTATCGGTTACGGGTGGTCCCAACTATGGCTACACCTTC. This sequence joins TRBV28 and TRBJ1-2; D unclear. Germline CDR1 and CDR2: MDHEN and SYDVKM. This CDR3 contains 17 residues. Trimming took 1 base from V and 2 from J, leaving 17 bases between them.